One and the same sample provided the 10 T cell receptor beta chains below, sequenced in a study of vaccination effects on CD4 cells after COVID-19. Before sequencing, viral peptide pools were used by the ViraFEST assay to expand antigen-specific CD4+ T cells. Following 10 days of culture, CD4+ T cells were isolated. Two doses of either BNT162b2 or mRNA-1273 were given to each participant. These receptors have no known antigen. Here immunoSEQ multiplex PCR was the method, and the copy in TCRdb shows in-frame clones only, minus some. This sample has about 31,000 clones, with around three fifths found just once. Sequenced material: CD4+ T cells from PBMCs cultured with SARS-CoV-2 spike peptides, taken after COVID-19 vaccination. The receptors shown here come from a human donor who received a COVID-19 vaccine.

This clone has just a few counts. The genes are TRBV1 and TRBJ1-5. TRBV1 is designated a pseudogene. CDR3 length: 17 amino acids. In nucleotides, the CDR3 is TGCACCAGCAGCCAAGAGTGGGGAGGGAGGTTCAATCAGCCCCAGCATTTT. Encoded protein: CTSSQEWGGRFNQPQHF.

This chain connects TRBV16 to TRBJ1-1; D unresolved. Germline assignment: CDR1 KGHSY and CDR2 FQNENV. The V and J ends lost 4 bases and 7 bases respectively, with 10 bases between them. CDR3 length equals 12 residues. CDR3 in amino acids: CASSLTAHEAFF. The CDR3 nucleotides are TGTGCCAGCAGCCTTACAGCCCATGAAGCTTTCTTT.

The rearrangement uses TRBV19 and TRBJ2-3, with 7 bases matching TRBD2. J lost 2 bases, V lost 5 bases, and 4 bases had no gene match. This CDR3 spans 14 amino acids. Germline V CDR1 and CDR2: LNHDA, SQIVND (reference sequence). The CDR3 coding sequence is TGTGCCAGTAGTCCTAGCGGAACCACAGATACGCAGTATTTT. Protein product: CASSPSGTTDTQYF.

The rearrangement uses TRBV4-1 and TRBJ2-7; D perhaps matches TRBD2 (6 bases). V lost 3 bases, J lost 6 bases, and 15 bases lay in between. CDR3 size: 14 residues. The germline V gene has CDR1 MGHRA and CDR2 YSYEKL. CDR3 in DNA: TGCGCCAGCAGCCAGGGCCGACTAGGTCTCGAGCAGTACTTC. Its translation is CASSQGRLGLEQYF.

The CDR3 reads CSVENPGTAGELFF. The DNA for the CDR3 is TGCAGCGTTGAAAATCCCGGGACAGCCGGGGAGCTGTTTTTT. The chain links TRBV29-1 to TRBJ2-2; 7 nucleotides agree with TRBD1. The CDR3 is 14 residues long. Trimming removed 2 bases from V and 6 bases from J; junction bases left unmatched: 6. Germline V gene lookup returns CDR1 SQVTM and CDR2 ANQGSEA.

This clone came up a few times. V usage is TRBV6-5 and J usage is TRBJ1-5, with a possible D match to TRBD1 (6 bases). Trimming took 6 bases from V and 1 from J, leaving 7 bases between them. The CDR3 is made up of 13 amino acids. The V gene's germline CDR1 is MNHEY and CDR2 SVGAGI. In nucleotides, the CDR3 is TGTGCCAGCAGACAGGGCAGCAATCAGCCCCAGCATTTT. It is translated as CASRQGSNQPQHF.

CDR3 sequence reads: CASGLGHRPYEQYF. CDR3 nucleotide sequence: TGTGCTAGTGGTTTGGGACACAGACCCTACGAGCAGTACTTC. This chain connects TRBV12-5 to TRBJ2-7; no definite D call. CDR3 length: 14 amino acids. The V gene's germline CDR1 is LGHNT and CDR2 FRNRAP. V lost 1 base and J lost 2, with 9 bases in between. Filled out from reference TRBV12-5 and TRBJ2-7, the complete variable domain reads DARVTQTPRHKVTEMGQEVTMRCQPILGHNTVFWYRQTMMQGLELLAYFRNRAPLDDSGMPKDRFSAEMPDATLATLKIQPSEPRDSAVYFCASGLGHRPYEQYFGPGTRLTVT.

V and J are TRBV21-1 and TRBJ2-5; the table's D gene call, TRBD1, was not cross checked with the DNA. TRBV21-1 is deemed a pseudogene. The CDR3 sequence is 15 residues long. CDR3 sequence: CASSNRQGDQETQYF. As DNA, the CDR3 is TGTGCCAGCAGCAACAGACAGGGAGACCAAGAGACCCAGTACTTC.

The rearrangement links TRBV7-2 to TRBJ1-5, with D unresolved. The CDR3 contains 10 residues. CDR1 is SGHTA, CDR2 FQGNSA, per germline. V gave up 11 bases and J gave up 5 bases, with 7 bases separating them. CDR3 coding DNA: TGTGCCTGGCCCGATCAGCCCCAGCATTTT. Residues: CAWPDQPQHF.

The chain uses TRBV12-5 and TRBJ2-1, with 14 bases matching TRBD2. Losses at the gene ends were 4 bases for V and 7 bases for J; bases not matched to a gene: 3. The germline V gene has CDR1 LGHNT and CDR2 FRNRAP. CDR3 length: 15 residues. This CDR3 is CASGSGTSGRNEQFF. The CDR3 DNA sequence: TGTGCTAGTGGTTCGGGGACTAGCGGGAGAAATGAGCAGTTCTTC. The full variable domain, rest sourced from reference TRBV12-5 and TRBJ2-1, is DARVTQTPRHKVTEMGQEVTMRCQPILGHNTVFWYRQTMMQGLELLAYFRNRAPLDDSGMPKDRFSAEMPDATLATLKIQPSEPRDSAVYFCASGSGTSGRNEQFFGPGTRLTVL.